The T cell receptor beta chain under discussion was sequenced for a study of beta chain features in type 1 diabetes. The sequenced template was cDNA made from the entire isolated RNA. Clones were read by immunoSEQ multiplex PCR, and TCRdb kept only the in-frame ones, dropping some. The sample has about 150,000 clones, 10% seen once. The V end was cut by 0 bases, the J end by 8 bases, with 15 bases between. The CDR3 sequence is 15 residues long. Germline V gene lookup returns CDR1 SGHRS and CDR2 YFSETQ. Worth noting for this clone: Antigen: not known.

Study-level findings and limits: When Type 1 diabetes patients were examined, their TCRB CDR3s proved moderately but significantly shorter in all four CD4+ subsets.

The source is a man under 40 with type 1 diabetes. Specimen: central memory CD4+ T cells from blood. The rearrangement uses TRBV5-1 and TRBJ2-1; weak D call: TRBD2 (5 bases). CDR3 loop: CASSLAGEFLDEQFF. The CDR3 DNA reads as TGCGCCAGCAGCTTGGCCGGGGAATTCCTAGATGAGCAGTTCTTC.